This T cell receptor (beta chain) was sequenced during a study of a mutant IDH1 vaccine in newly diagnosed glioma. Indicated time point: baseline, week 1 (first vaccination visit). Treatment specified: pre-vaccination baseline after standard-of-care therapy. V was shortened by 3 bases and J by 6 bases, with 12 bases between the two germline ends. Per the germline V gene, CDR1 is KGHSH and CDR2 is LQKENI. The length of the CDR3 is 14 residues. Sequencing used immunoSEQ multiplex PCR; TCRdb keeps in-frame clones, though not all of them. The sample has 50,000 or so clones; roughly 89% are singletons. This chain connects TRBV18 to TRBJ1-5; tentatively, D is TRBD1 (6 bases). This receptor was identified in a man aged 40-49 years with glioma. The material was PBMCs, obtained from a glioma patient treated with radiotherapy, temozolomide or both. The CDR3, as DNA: TGTGCCAGCTCACCCCGGCAGGGGCTTCAGCCCCAGCATTTT. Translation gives CASSPRQGLQPQHF.